This T cell receptor (beta chain) was sequenced for a study of blood T cells in healthy people across ages. Study-level information: Per two T cells, about one barcoded beta molecule was captured through template switching.

This CDR3 contains 15 residues. V was shortened by 6 bases and J by 3 bases, with 18 bases between the two germline ends. CDR1 and CDR2 (germline): MNHEY, SMNVEV (reference sequence). The authors extracted at least 6 micrograms of total RNA per sample. The second PCR ran roughly 6 to 11 cycles with a sample-barcoded 5' primer and J-beta primers. Template switching added a 12-random-nucleotide identifier to every cDNA molecule. TCRdb itself ran the 5' RACE reads through MiXCR, one entry per CDR3 protein. Of about 1 million distinct CDR3 sequences detected, under 45% appear once; the ten largest clones hold about 20%. There are a few counts of this clonotype.

The sequenced sample was blood. V usage is TRBV27 and J usage is TRBJ2-7, with D perhaps given as TRBD1 or TRBD2 (6 bases each). This receptor was obtained from a woman in her fifties or sixties in good health. The CDR3 DNA follows: TGTGCCAGCAGCACAGGGAGGACCGGGGACTACGAGCAGTACTTC. This translates into CASSTGRTGDYEQYF.